The 8 T cell receptor beta chains below come from one sample, sequenced in a study of blood T cell repertoires in COVID-19. Sequencing was performed with immunoSEQ multiplex PCR; in TCRdb, only in-frame clones are kept and a portion is missing. In the table there are around 120,000 clones, approximately 79% of which are singletons. The sequenced sample consisted of peripheral blood. These TCRs come from a man aged 45 to 65 with acute or convalescent COVID-19.

The chain recombines TRBV6-5 with TRBJ1-1; possibly TRBD1 for D (6 bases). Trimming shortened V by 0 bases and J by 10 bases, and 12 bases separated the two germline ends. The V gene's germline CDR1 is MNHEY and CDR2 SVGAGI. The CDR3 loop spans 13 amino acids. CDR3 DNA sequence: TGTGCCAGCAGTTACTCGGGGGCCCGAGGAGCTTTCTTT. Translating gives CASSYSGARGAFF.

The V gene is TRBV3-1 (or the pseudogene TRBV3-2), the J gene TRBJ1-3; weak D call: TRBD1 (6 bases). The CDR3 extends over 13 amino acids. Looked up from germline, CDR1 is LGHDT and CDR2 is YNNKEL (reference sequence). V was trimmed by 4 bases and J by 3 bases, leaving 7 bases between them. CDR3 in DNA: TGTGCCAGCAGCCTGGACAGTGGAAACACCATATATTTT. Protein sequence: CASSLDSGNTIYF.

The chain uses TRBV13 and TRBJ2-5, with TRBD1 matching 9 bases. After removal of 4 bases from V and 5 bases from J, the junction contained 14 bases not matched to a gene. CDR1 is PRHDT and CDR2 is FYEKMQ in the germline V gene (reference sequence). This CDR3 region has 17 residues. Written as DNA, the CDR3 is TGTGCCAGCAGCTCCCGGATCCTGACAGGGGGACGGGAGACCCAGTACTTC. Protein: CASSSRILTGGRETQYF.

On this clone: Additional DNA sequences in this sample encode the identical CDR3. The chain couples TRBV7-9 to TRBJ2-7, with TRBD2 matching 7 bases. The CDR3 loop spans 13 amino acids. Per the germline V gene, CDR1 is SEHNR and CDR2 is FQNEAQ (reference sequence). J was trimmed by 3 bases and V by 2 bases; bases with no gene match: 1. This CDR3 is CASSLSGGYEQYF. The CDR3 bases are TGTGCCAGCAGCTTATCGGGGGGCTACGAGCAGTACTTC.

The chain carries TRBV2 and TRBJ2-5, with D perhaps TRBD2 (6 bases). Trimming stripped 8 bases from V and 0 bases from J, with 10 bases between. CDR1 is SNHLY and CDR2 is FYNNEI in the germline V gene. This CDR3 is 13 amino acids long. The CDR3 spells CASVAGNQETQYF. CDR3 sequence (DNA): TGTGCCAGCGTCGCGGGGAACCAAGAGACCCAGTACTTC.

The gene calls are TRBV25-1 and TRBJ2-1, with a tentative D call TRBD1 (6 bases). Per the germline V gene, CDR1 is MGHDK and CDR2 is SYGVNS. The CDR3 is made up of 17 amino acids. The V end was cut by 5 bases, the J end by 6 bases, with 23 bases between. The DNA for the CDR3 is TGTGCCAGCAGTCCCCCGGATTGGACAGTAGTCTCCAATGAGCAGTTCTTC. Its protein product is CASSPPDWTVVSNEQFF.

The J gene is TRBJ2-7, the V gene TRBV27, with TRBD1 matching over 8 bases. There are 16 residues in the CDR3. The germline CDR1 and CDR2 sequences are MNHEY and SMNVEV (reference sequence). The trim removed 6 bases at V and 2 bases at J, leaving 12 bases unmatched. The CDR3 DNA reads TGTGCCAGCAGCTCACCTTCCGGGACAGGAACCTACGAGCAGTACTTC. Protein sequence: CASSSPSGTGTYEQYF.

CDR3 bases: TGTGCCAGCAGCCACACGACAGGGGCACGGGTTGCGGAGCAGTACTTC. The encoded protein is CASSHTTGARVAEQYF. The chain uses TRBV7-9 and TRBJ2-7, with TRBD1 matching over 8 bases. Germline CDR1 and CDR2: SEHNR and FQNEAQ (reference sequence). This CDR3 spans 16 amino acids. J was trimmed by 7 bases and V by 5 bases; bases with no gene match: 16.